This is a list of T cell receptor beta chains from one sample in a study of blood T cell repertoires in COVID-19. Clones were read by immunoSEQ multiplex PCR, and TCRdb kept only the in-frame ones, dropping some. Of tens of thousands of clones listed, 87% are singletons. Sequences were obtained from peripheral blood. Receptor source: a human donor with acute or convalescent COVID-19. The donor label of this sample is uncertain. CDR3s include the opening cysteine and the closing phenylalanine or tryptophan. The D gene is left open where the match is weak. Clone size, where shown, is once, few, many, or a class for clones that have expanded.

clone_size	v_call	cdr3_length	j_call	d_call	cdr3_aa	cdr3_nt
-	TRBV3-1/TRBV3-2	14	TRBJ1-1	-	CASSQVGGNTEAFF	TGTGCCAGCAGCCAAGTGGGAGGAAACACTGAAGCTTTCTTT
-	TRBV6-1	18	TRBJ2-7	-	CASSEGGGYSGRWSEQYF	TGTGCCAGCAGTGAAGGGGGCGGTTATTCCGGGAGATGGAGCGAGCAGTACTTC
-	TRBV6-5	15	TRBJ2-4	TRBD1	CASRLSGTGVNIQYF	TGTGCCAGCAGGTTATCAGGGACAGGGGTAAACATTCAGTACTTC
-	TRBV30	14	TRBJ1-2	TRBD1	CAWATGGTYYGYTF	TGTGCCTGGGCAACAGGGGGCACGTACTATGGCTACACCTTC
-	TRBV5-1	15	TRBJ1-4	-	CACKRGSTTNEKLFF	TGCGCCTGTAAACGCGGGTCGACAACTAATGAAAAACTGTTTTTT
-	TRBV5-1	16	TRBJ2-7	TRBD1	CASSLGGTGAQYEQYF	TGCGCCAGCAGCTTGGGGGGGACAGGGGCGCAGTACGAGCAGTACTTC
-	TRBV5-6	14	TRBJ1-6	-	CASSLRGLGSPLHF	TGTGCCAGCAGCTTGCGCGGTTTAGGATCACCCCTCCACTTT
-	TRBV11-2	15	TRBJ2-2	TRBD1	CASSTTGTGIGELFF	TGTGCCAGCAGCACCACCGGGACAGGGATCGGGGAGCTGTTTTTT
-	TRBV16	13	TRBJ1-2	-	CASSQSEGYGYTF	TGTGCCAGCAGCCAATCTGAGGGCTATGGCTACACCTTC
-	TRBV27	15	TRBJ1-1	-	CASSFYGSENTEAFF	TGTGCCAGCAGTTTCTACGGCAGCGAGAACACTGAAGCTTTCTTT
few	TRBV2	12	TRBJ1-2	TRBD1	CASRPDRDDYTF	TGTGCCAGCAGACCGGACAGGGACGACTACACCTTC
-	TRBV9	15	TRBJ2-7	TRBD1	CASSARDRSSYEQYF	TGTGCCAGCAGCGCCCGGGACAGGAGCTCCTACGAGCAGTACTTC